These T cell receptor beta chains were read from a single sample in a study of T cell changes during pregnancy in multiple sclerosis. Sequencing used immunoSEQ multiplex PCR; TCRdb keeps in-frame clones, though not all of them. The data hold 40,000 or so clones, with about nine tenths observed a single time. This sample comprised CD8+ T cells from peripheral blood mononuclear cells, obtained in the second trimester of pregnancy. The source of these receptors is a female donor with multiple sclerosis, enrolled in a pregnancy study. CDR3s include the opening cysteine and the closing phenylalanine or tryptophan. The D gene is left open where the match is weak. Not every row has a clone size; where given, it reads once, few, many or a size class.

TRBJ1-4,once,TRBV7-9,.,CASSSERTVATNEKLFF,TGTGCCAGCAGCTCCGAAAGGACAGTTGCAACTAATGAAAAACTGTTTTTT
TRBJ1-1,.,TRBV6-5,.,CASSYSLRDEAFF,TGTGCCAGCAGTTACTCGTTGAGGGATGAAGCTTTCTTT
TRBJ2-1,.,TRBV27,.,CASSFREFSEQFF,TGTGCCAGCAGTTTCCGGGAGTTTAGTGAGCAGTTCTTC
TRBJ1-5,few,TRBV6-1,.,CASSEGVGDSNQPQHF,TGTGCCAGCAGTGAAGGGGTAGGGGATAGCAATCAGCCCCAGCATTTT
TRBJ2-7,.,TRBV7-9,TRBD1,CASSFSRDRIYEQYF,TGTGCCAGCAGTTTCTCCCGGGACAGGATCTACGAGCAGTACTTC
TRBJ1-3,once,TRBV5-1,TRBD1,CASSLGDRAGNTIYF,TGCGCCAGCAGCTTGGGAGACAGGGCCGGAAACACCATATATTTT
TRBJ2-1,.,TRBV7-8,TRBD2,CASSSKLAGNEQFF,TGTGCCAGCAGCTCGAAACTAGCGGGGAATGAGCAGTTCTTC
TRBJ1-3,.,TRBV7-6,.,CASSPYRGGQSGNTIYF,TGTGCCAGCAGCCCTTATCGGGGGGGTCAGTCTGGAAACACCATATATTTT
TRBJ1-5,.,TRBV4-2,.,CASSQDFGGEAQHF,TGTGCCAGCAGCCAAGATTTCGGGGGTGAGGCCCAGCATTTT
TRBJ2-1,.,TRBV4-2,.,CASSPSTLRSYNEQFF,TGTGCCAGCAGCCCAAGTACCCTTAGATCCTACAATGAGCAGTTCTTC
TRBJ2-7,.,TRBV6-6,.,CASSAGRIDYEQYF,TGTGCCAGCAGTGCGGGGAGGATCGACTACGAGCAGTACTTC
TRBJ2-3,.,TRBV6-4,.,CASSDGGATDTQYF,TGTGCCAGCAGTGACGGGGGGGCCACAGATACGCAGTATTTT
TRBJ2-1,.,TRBV27,TRBD1,CASSPRGTGGLNEQFF,TGTGCCAGCAGTCCCCGAGGGACAGGGGGTCTTAATGAGCAGTTCTTC
TRBJ2-1,.,TRBV27,TRBD2,CASSPSASGLWVEQFF,TGTGCCAGCAGTCCTTCGGCTAGCGGGCTTTGGGTTGAGCAGTTCTTC
TRBJ1-1,.,TRBV9,.,CASSAPGQGSTEAFF,TGTGCCAGCAGTGCCCCGGGGCAGGGGTCCACTGAAGCTTTCTTT
TRBJ2-7,.,TRBV30,TRBD2,CAWTPRGVLYEQYF,TGTGCCTGGACCCCCCGGGGGGTTCTTTACGAGCAGTACTTC
TRBJ2-7,.,TRBV11-2,TRBD2,CASSYSGREFGNYEQYF,TGTGCCAGCAGCTATAGCGGGAGGGAGTTTGGGAACTACGAGCAGTACTTC
TRBJ2-1,.,TRBV14,TRBD1,CASSQAPGQAYNEQFF,TGTGCCAGCAGCCAAGCGCCGGGACAGGCCTACAATGAGCAGTTCTTC